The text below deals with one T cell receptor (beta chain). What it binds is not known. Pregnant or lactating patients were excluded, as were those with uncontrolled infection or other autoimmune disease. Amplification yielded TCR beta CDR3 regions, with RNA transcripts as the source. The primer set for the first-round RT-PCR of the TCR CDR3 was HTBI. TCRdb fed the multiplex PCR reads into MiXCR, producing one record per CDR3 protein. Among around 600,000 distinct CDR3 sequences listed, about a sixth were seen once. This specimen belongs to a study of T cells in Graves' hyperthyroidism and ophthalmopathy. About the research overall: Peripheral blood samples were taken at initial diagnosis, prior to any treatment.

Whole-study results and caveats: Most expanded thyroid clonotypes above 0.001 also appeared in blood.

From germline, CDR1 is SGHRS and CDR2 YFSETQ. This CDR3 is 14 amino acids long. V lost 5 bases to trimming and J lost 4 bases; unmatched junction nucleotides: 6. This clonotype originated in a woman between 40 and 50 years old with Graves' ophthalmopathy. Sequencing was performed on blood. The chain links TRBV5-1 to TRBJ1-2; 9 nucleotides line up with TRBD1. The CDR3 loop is CASRGDRAPYGYTF. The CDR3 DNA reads TGCGCCAGCAGGGGGGACAGGGCGCCCTATGGCTACACCTTC.